Ten or more counts support the clone carrying this TCR beta chain. Using around 10 ml of fresh peripheral blood, PBMCs were prepared. The entry originates in a study of T cells in Graves' hyperthyroidism and ophthalmopathy. RNA transcripts served as the template for amplifying TCR beta CDR3 regions. Carried out on the TCR CDR3, a first-round RT-PCR used the HTBI primer set. TCRdb re-analysed the multiplex PCR reads in MiXCR, keeping a single row per CDR3 protein. Seen here are some 350,000 distinct CDR3 sequences, around 15% observed once, and the top ten hold under 25%. Germline CDR1 is SGHRS and CDR2 is YFSETQ. Trimming cost V 0 bases and J 7 bases; bases outside gene matches: 8. The CDR3 spans 16 residues.

The sequencing sample was made of blood. The origin of this receptor is a woman aged 55-69 years with Graves' ophthalmopathy. V usage is TRBV5-1 and J usage is TRBJ2-1; TRBD2 matches 9 bases. The CDR3 is CASSLGAGGLRNEQFF. The CDR3 DNA is TGCGCCAGCAGCTTGGGAGCGGGAGGCCTTCGTAATGAGCAGTTCTTC.